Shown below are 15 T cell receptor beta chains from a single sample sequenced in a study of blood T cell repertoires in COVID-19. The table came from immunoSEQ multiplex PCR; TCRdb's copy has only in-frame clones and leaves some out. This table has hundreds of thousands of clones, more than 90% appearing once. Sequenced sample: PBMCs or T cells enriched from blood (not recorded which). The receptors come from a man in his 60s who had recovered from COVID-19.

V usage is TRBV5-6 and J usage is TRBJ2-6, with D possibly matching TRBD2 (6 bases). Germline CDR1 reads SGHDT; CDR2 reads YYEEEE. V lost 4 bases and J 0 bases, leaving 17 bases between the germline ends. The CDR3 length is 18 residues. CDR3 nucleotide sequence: TGTGCCAGCAGCGCGACCGGGACTTACAGCTCTGGGGCCAACGTCCTGACTTTC. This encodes CASSATGTYSSGANVLTF. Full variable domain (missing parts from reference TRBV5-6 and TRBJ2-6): DAGVTQSPTHLIKTRGQQVTLRCSPKSGHDTVSWYQQALGQGPQFIFQYYEEEERQRGNFPDRFSGHQFPNYSSELNVNALLLGDSALYLCASSATGTYSSGANVLTFGAGSRLTVL.

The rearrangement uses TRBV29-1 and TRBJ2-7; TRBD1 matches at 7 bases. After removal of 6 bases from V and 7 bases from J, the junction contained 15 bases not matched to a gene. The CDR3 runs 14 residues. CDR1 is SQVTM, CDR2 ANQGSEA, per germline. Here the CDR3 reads CSVRLRTGGEEQYF. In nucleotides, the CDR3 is TGCAGCGTGCGCCTCCGGACAGGTGGCGAGGAGCAGTACTTC.

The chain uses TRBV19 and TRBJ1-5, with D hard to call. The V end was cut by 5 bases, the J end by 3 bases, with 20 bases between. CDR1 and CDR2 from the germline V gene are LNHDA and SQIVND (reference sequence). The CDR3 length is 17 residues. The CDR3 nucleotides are TGTGCCAGTAGTTTTGCGCTTACGGAGCACTCCAATCAGCCCCAGCATTTT. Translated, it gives CASSFALTEHSNQPQHF.

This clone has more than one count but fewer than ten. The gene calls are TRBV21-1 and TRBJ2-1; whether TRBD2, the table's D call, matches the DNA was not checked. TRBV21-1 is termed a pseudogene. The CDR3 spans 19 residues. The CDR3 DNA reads TGTGCCAGCAGCAAACCGGACGCCTTGTTAGCGGGCGTTTACAATGAGCAGTTCTTC. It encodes CASSKPDALLAGVYNEQFF.

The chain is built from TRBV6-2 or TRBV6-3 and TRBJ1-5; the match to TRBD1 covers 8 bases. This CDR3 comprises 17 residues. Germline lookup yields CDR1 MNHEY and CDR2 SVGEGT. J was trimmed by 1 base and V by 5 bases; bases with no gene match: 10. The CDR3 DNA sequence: TGTGCCAGCAGTACTTTAGGGGACAGGCTAAGCAATCAGCCCCAGCATTTT. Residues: CASSTLGDRLSNQPQHF.

This CDR3 is CASSLVGTGGFYEQYF. The CDR3 nucleotides are TGTGCCAGCAGCTTAGTTGGGACAGGGGGTTTTTACGAGCAGTACTTC. This chain connects TRBV7-8 to TRBJ2-7; TRBD1 matches 11 bases. Germline assignment: CDR1 SGHVS and CDR2 FQNEAQ. V dropped 1 base and J dropped 4; count of bases not matched to a gene: 6. CDR3 length equals 16 residues.

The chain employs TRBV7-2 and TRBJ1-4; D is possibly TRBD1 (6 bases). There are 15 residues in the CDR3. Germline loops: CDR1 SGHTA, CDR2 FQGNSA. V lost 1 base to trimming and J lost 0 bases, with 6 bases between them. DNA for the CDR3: TGTGCCAGCAGCTTAGGGGGGCCAACTAATGAAAAACTGTTTTTT. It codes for CASSLGGPTNEKLFF. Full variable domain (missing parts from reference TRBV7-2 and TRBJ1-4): GAGVSQSPSNKVTEKGKDVELRCDPISGHTALYWYRQSLGQGLEFLIYFQGNSAPDKSGLPSDRFSAERTGGSVSTLTIQRTQQEDSAVYLCASSLGGPTNEKLFFGSGTQLSVL.

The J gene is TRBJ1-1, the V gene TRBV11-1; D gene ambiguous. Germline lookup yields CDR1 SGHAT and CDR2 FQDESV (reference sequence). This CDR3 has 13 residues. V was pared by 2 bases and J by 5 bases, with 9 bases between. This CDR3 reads CASSLIGVTEAFF. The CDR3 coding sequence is TGTGCCAGCAGCTTAATCGGGGTAACTGAAGCTTTCTTT. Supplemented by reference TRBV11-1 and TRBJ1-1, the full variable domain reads EAEVAQSPRYKITEKSQAVAFWCDPISGHATLYWYRQILGQGPELLVQFQDESVVDDSQLPKDRFSAERLKGVDSTLKIQPAELGDSAMYLCASSLIGVTEAFFGQGTRLTVV.

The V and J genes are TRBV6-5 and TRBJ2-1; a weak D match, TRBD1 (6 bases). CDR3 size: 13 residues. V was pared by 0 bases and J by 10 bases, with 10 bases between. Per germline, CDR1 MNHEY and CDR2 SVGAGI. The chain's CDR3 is CASSYSNRVEQFF. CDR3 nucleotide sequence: TGTGCCAGCAGTTACTCGAACAGGGTGGAGCAGTTCTTC.

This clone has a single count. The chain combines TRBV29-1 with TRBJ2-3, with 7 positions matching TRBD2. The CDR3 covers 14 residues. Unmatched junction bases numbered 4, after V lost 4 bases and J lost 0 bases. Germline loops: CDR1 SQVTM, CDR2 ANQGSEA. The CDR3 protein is CSVGSGLSTDTQYF. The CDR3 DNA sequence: TGCAGCGTTGGTAGCGGGTTGAGCACAGATACGCAGTATTTT.

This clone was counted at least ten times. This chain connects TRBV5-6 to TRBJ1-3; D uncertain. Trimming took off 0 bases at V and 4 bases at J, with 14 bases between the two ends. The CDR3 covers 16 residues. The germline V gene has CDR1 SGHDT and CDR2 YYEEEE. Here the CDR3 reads CASSLVPLIGGNTIYF. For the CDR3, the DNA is TGTGCCAGCAGCTTGGTCCCCCTAATCGGGGGAAACACCATATATTTT.

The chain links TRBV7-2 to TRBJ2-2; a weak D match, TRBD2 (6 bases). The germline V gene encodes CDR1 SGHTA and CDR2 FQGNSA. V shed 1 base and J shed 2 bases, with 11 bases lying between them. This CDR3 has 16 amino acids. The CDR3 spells CASSLEAAGNTGELFF. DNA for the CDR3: TGTGCCAGCAGCTTAGAAGCGGCGGGAAACACCGGGGAGCTGTTTTTT.

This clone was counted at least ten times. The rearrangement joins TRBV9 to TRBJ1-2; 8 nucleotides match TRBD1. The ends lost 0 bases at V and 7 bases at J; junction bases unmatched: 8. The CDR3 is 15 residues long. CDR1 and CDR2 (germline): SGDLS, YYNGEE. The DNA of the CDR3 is TGTGCCAGCAGCGTAGGGGACAGGAGACGGCCTGGCTACACCTTC. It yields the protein CASSVGDRRRPGYTF.

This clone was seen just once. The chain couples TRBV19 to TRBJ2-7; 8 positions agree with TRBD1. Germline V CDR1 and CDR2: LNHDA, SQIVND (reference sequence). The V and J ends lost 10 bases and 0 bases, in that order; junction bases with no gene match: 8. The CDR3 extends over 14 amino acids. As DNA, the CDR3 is TGTGCCAACGGACAGGGTGGAACCTCCTACGAGCAGTACTTC. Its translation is CANGQGGTSYEQYF.

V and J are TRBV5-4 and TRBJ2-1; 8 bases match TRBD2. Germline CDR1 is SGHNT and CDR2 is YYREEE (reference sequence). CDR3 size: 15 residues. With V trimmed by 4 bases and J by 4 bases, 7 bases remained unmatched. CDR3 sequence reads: CASSSWAGGYNEQFF. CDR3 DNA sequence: TGTGCCAGCAGCAGCTGGGCGGGGGGTTACAATGAGCAGTTCTTC.